In its sample, the clone carrying this T cell receptor (beta chain) was seen once. Its target is not known. TCR beta rearrangements were amplified from peripheral blood genomic DNA. The data are from a study of T cell repertoires in aging, cancer and after chemotherapy. Background on the study: Donor ages fell into six groups from 30 or younger up to 70 or older. Some 10 million TCR reads were in the whole dataset. Pre- and post-chemotherapy samples were paired from glioblastoma patients treated with temozolomide-based therapy.

Losses at the gene ends were 4 bases for V and 5 bases for J; bases not matched to a gene: 13. The germline V gene encodes CDR1 SGDLS and CDR2 YYNGEE. CDR3 size: 16 residues. TRB rearrangements spanning V, D and J were amplified using mixed TRB-A/B primers. TCRdb re-analysed the multiplex PCR reads in MiXCR, keeping a single row per CDR3 protein. The data hold about 2,900 distinct CDR3 sequences, with about 20% observed a single time. Study results and limitations: Across the chemotherapy interval, each cancer cohort showed higher median generation probability, suggesting thymic rebound.

The sequence came from a human donor with a solid tumor. This chain links TRBV9 with TRBJ2-3, with 7 bases that match TRBD2. The sequencing sample was made of blood. Here the CDR3 reads CASSYLSGGFLDTQYF. The CDR3 nucleotides are TGTGCCAGCAGCTACCTTTCCGGGGGGTTTCTAGATACGCAGTATTTT.